This TCR beta chain comes out of a study of post-analysis software for immune sequencing data. Study at large: Included courses were relapsing-remitting and secondary progressive multiple sclerosis; progressive-relapsing multiple sclerosis was also included.

This CDR3 is built from 13 residues. V shed 8 bases and J 7 bases; nucleotides not matched to a gene: 8. Per the germline V gene, CDR1 is LGHNA and CDR2 is YNFKEQ. Prepared libraries of TCR beta cDNA carried unique molecular identifiers. The source material, 1 to 10 million T cells, gave rise to 400,000 to 600,000 cDNA molecules. TCRdb re-called the PCR reads through MiXCR, storing one row per CDR3 protein. Here the sample spans around 400,000 distinct CDR3 sequences, approximately 39% being singletons. The study's findings and limits: In patients, TRBV5-6, TRBV5-1 and TRBV20-1 belonged to five TRBV segments found more frequently than in controls. When compared against controls, multiple sclerosis patients showed significantly lower normalized Chao1 diversity. Samples made in the same batch grouped tightly together by F measure.

This clonotype was seen a handful of times. Its target is unknown. The source of this sequence is a girl between 2 and 10 years old with multiple sclerosis. The gene calls are TRBV4-2 and TRBJ2-1; 7 bases are shared with TRBD2. The sample comprised blood. This CDR3 is CASAVGGSNEQFF. The CDR3 region has the DNA TGTGCCAGCGCTGTGGGGGGGTCGAATGAGCAGTTCTTC.